The subject of this entry is one T cell receptor (beta chain). The source of the sample is a study of cytomegalovirus exposure and HLA in healthy donors. The germline V gene encodes CDR1 SGHTA and CDR2 FQGNSA. The CDR3 is made up of 15 amino acids. Losses at the gene ends were 5 bases for V and 1 base for J; bases not matched to a gene: 6. Assay: immunoSEQ multiplex PCR; the TCRdb copy retains only in-frame clones and omits some. Found here are about 200,000 clones, 80% to 90% of them singletons; the top ten hold under 15%. This chain uses TRBV7-2 with TRBJ1-1; the match to TRBD1 covers 8 bases. The source of this sequence is a woman aged 25 to 39 in good health and CMV-seropositive. The sequenced sample consisted of PBMCs. The CDR3 coding sequence is TGTGCCAGCAGCCCAGGGGACAGGAGGAACACTGAAGCTTTCTTT. The encoded protein is CASSPGDRRNTEAFF.